This passage covers 20 T cell receptor beta chains from one sample sequenced in a study of blood T cell repertoires in COVID-19. Measured with immunoSEQ multiplex PCR; TCRdb has only the in-frame clones, and not every one. Among 250,000 to 350,000 clones listed, 80% to 85% were seen once. The sample consisted of peripheral blood. All receptors derive from a person aged 65-85 years with COVID-19, enrolled during active disease.

This chain connects TRBV24-1 to TRBJ2-7, with 8 bases identical to TRBD1. The CDR3 has 16 residues. Germline CDR1 KGHDR, CDR2 SFDVKD. The V gene end was trimmed by 6 bases and the J gene end by 2 bases; junction bases not matched to a gene: 11. The CDR3 nucleotides are TGTGCCACCAGTCCGATCCCGACAGGGGAGCCCTACGAGCAGTACTTC. Amino acid sequence: CATSPIPTGEPYEQYF.

V gene TRBV9 combines with J gene TRBJ1-3; D is uncertain. The germline V gene encodes CDR1 SGDLS and CDR2 YYNGEE. The CDR3 consists of 14 residues. Between the trimmed V and J ends, which lost 1 base and 0 bases, there was a span of 5 bases. Here the CDR3 DNA reads TGTGCCAGCAGCGTAAGTAGCTCTGGAAACACCATATATTTT. Encoded protein: CASSVSSSGNTIYF.

The chain combines TRBV7-8 with TRBJ1-5, with unresolved D. Germline V gives CDR1 SGHVS, CDR2 FQNEAQ. The CDR3 totals 15 residues. V was cut by 3 bases and J by 0 bases, with 9 bases left in between. The CDR3 here is CASSFGTHSNQPQHF. CDR3 nucleotides: TGTGCCAGCAGCTTTGGTACACATAGCAATCAGCCCCAGCATTTT.

The chain employs TRBV9 and TRBJ2-2; D gene uncertain. The V and J ends lost 3 bases and 5 bases respectively, with 8 bases between them. CDR3 length equals 13 residues. Germline assignment: CDR1 SGDLS and CDR2 YYNGEE. The DNA for the CDR3 is TGTGCCAGCAGCGCCCTCAGAACCGGGGAGCTGTTTTTT. Protein: CASSALRTGELFF.

The rearrangement links TRBV5-8 to TRBJ2-4; D call uncertain. The germline V and J ends were trimmed by 4 bases and 10 bases, with 9 bases remaining between them. The CDR3 length is 11 residues. The V gene's germline CDR1 is SGHTS and CDR2 YDEGEE. Here the CDR3 reads CASSLGRIQYF. In DNA form, the CDR3 reads TGTGCCAGCAGCCTGGGTAGAATTCAGTACTTC.

This rearrangement joins TRBV7-3 to TRBJ2-1, with TRBD2 as a possible D gene (5 bases). The CDR3 totals 15 residues. Germline V gene sequence: CDR1 SGHTA, CDR2 FQGTGA. V was pared by 3 bases and J by 3 bases, with 12 bases between. CDR3: CASSLDSSVYNEQFF. CDR3 coding DNA: TGTGCCAGCAGCTTGGACTCCAGCGTCTACAATGAGCAGTTCTTC.

Details on this clone: Other DNA variants within this sample encode the same CDR3. The V call is TRBV7-9, the J call TRBJ2-5; D may be TRBD2 (5 bases). Deletions cut 5 bases from V and 2 bases from J, with 15 bases between. This CDR3 spans 15 amino acids. Germline V gene data show CDR1 as SEHNR and CDR2 as FQNEAQ (reference sequence). The CDR3 reads CASSLRRGRQETQYF. CDR3 coding DNA: TGTGCCAGCAGCCTCCGACGGGGTCGTCAAGAGACCCAGTACTTC.

The V and J genes are TRBV6-2 or TRBV6-3 and TRBJ2-5; no firm D call. The CDR3 sequence is 13 residues long. CDR1 is MNHEY, CDR2 SVGEGT, per germline. Trimming took off 5 bases at V and 0 bases at J, with 7 bases between the two ends. CDR3 in DNA: TGTGCCAGCAGTCCCAATCACCAAGAGACCCAGTACTTC. As protein: CASSPNHQETQYF.

The rearrangement uses TRBV28 and TRBJ2-5; tentatively, D is TRBD1 (6 bases). Trimming took off 6 bases at V and 1 base at J, with 9 bases between the two ends. The CDR3 runs 13 residues. Germline V gene data show CDR1 as MDHEN and CDR2 as SYDVKM. CDR3 region: CASRTTGQETQYF. The CDR3 nucleotides are TGTGCCAGCAGAACGACAGGCCAAGAGACCCAGTACTTC.

J is TRBJ1-1 and V is TRBV3-1 (or the pseudogene TRBV3-2), with a tentative D call TRBD1 (6 bases). Germline-derived CDR1 and CDR2 are LGHDT and YNNKEL (reference sequence). This CDR3 region has 15 residues. V was shortened by 4 bases and J by 6 bases, with 18 bases between the two germline ends. CDR3 nucleotides: TGTGCCAGCAGCCGGCACACAGGGCTTGGCGCTGAAGCTTTCTTT. Protein product: CASSRHTGLGAEAFF.

As to this clone: The same CDR3 also results from other DNA sequences found in this sample. The CDR3, as DNA: TGTGCCAGCAGCCAAGATTTAGTCAATCAGCCCCAGCATTTT. Translated, it gives CASSQDLVNQPQHF. The gene calls are TRBV3-1 (or the pseudogene TRBV3-2) and TRBJ1-5; no definite D call. The germline V and J ends were trimmed by 0 bases and 3 bases, with 6 bases remaining between them. This CDR3 is 14 amino acids long. CDR1 is LGHDT and CDR2 is YNNKEL in the germline V gene (reference sequence).

This clone was seen a handful of times. The genes are TRBV28 and TRBJ1-2; D is unclear. This CDR3 region has 11 residues. Germline-derived CDR1 and CDR2 are MDHEN and SYDVKM. V shed 7 bases and J shed 8 bases, with 11 bases lying between them. The CDR3 here is CASMRFYGYTF. The DNA for the CDR3 is TGTGCCAGCATGAGGTTTTACGGCTACACCTTC.

The rearrangement joins TRBV4-1 to TRBJ2-7, with 8 bases matching TRBD1. Germline CDR1 is MGHRA and CDR2 is YSYEKL. The CDR3 runs 16 residues. J lost 3 bases, V lost 5 bases, and 12 bases had no gene match. The DNA for the CDR3 is TGCGCCAGCAGCATGAGAGGGACAGGCCAAATCTACGAGCAGTACTTC. Amino acid sequence: CASSMRGTGQIYEQYF.

The chain combines TRBV6-5 with TRBJ1-2; 10 nucleotides align to TRBD1. V was pared by 5 bases and J by 7 bases, with 1 base of the junction left unmatched. Germline CDR1 MNHEY, CDR2 SVGAGI. This CDR3 spans 12 amino acids. The CDR3 reads CASSRTGGGYTF. CDR3 coding DNA: TGTGCCAGCAGTAGGACAGGGGGTGGCTACACCTTC.

Details on this clone: The same CDR3 also results from other DNA sequences found in this sample. The rearrangement joins TRBV28 to TRBJ1-1, with D possibly TRBD1 on 5 matching bases. Per the germline V gene, CDR1 is MDHEN and CDR2 is SYDVKM. V dropped 6 bases and J dropped 2 bases, with 13 bases sitting between them. The CDR3 has 14 residues. This chain's CDR3 is CASSWGTGNTEAFF. The CDR3, as DNA: TGTGCCAGCAGCTGGGGAACAGGAAACACTGAAGCTTTCTTT.

The chain combines TRBV7-2 with TRBJ2-1; D unresolved. V lost 2 bases and J lost 3, with 14 bases in between. This CDR3 has 16 amino acids. CDR1 and CDR2 from the germline V gene are SGHTA and FQGNSA. CDR3 protein: CASSLLGSQIYNEQFF. CDR3 sequence (DNA): TGTGCCAGCAGCTTATTAGGTTCACAGATCTACAATGAGCAGTTCTTC. The full variable domain, with the rest looked up from reference TRBV7-2 and TRBJ2-1, is GAGVSQSPSNKVTEKGKDVELRCDPISGHTALYWYRQSLGQGLEFLIYFQGNSAPDKSGLPSDRFSAERTGGSVSTLTIQRTQQEDSAVYLCASSLLGSQIYNEQFFGPGTRLTVL.

This chain connects TRBV2 to TRBJ1-6, with 10 bases matching TRBD1. J lost 8 bases, V lost 6 bases, and 4 bases had no gene match. In germline, CDR1 is SNHLY, CDR2 FYNNEI. There are 14 residues in the CDR3. CDR3: CASSRDRGYSPLHF. In DNA, the CDR3 is TGTGCCAGCAGCCGGGACAGGGGCTATTCACCCCTCCACTTT.

The chain joins TRBV10-1 to TRBJ2-5, with a weak D call TRBD1 (6 bases). V was clipped by 6 bases and J by 2 bases, with 16 bases between them. This CDR3 contains 15 residues. CDR1 is WNHNN, CDR2 SYGVQD, per germline (reference sequence). CDR3 sequence (DNA): TGCGCCAGCAGCTGTAAGTGGACAGTACAAGAGACCCAGTACTTC. It translates to CASSCKWTVQETQYF.

The chain recombines TRBV5-6 with TRBJ1-6; 7 nucleotides align to TRBD1. The germline gives CDR1 SGHDT, CDR2 YYEEEE. With V trimmed by 0 bases and J by 3 bases, 0 bases remained unmatched. This CDR3 has 15 residues. CDR3 in DNA: TGTGCCAGCAGCTTGGGGACAGGCTATAATTCACCCCTCCACTTT. Amino acids: CASSLGTGYNSPLHF.

The CDR3 coding sequence is TGCGCCAGCAGCTTGTTGGGCCCGAACACCGGGGAGCTGTTTTTT. Amino acids: CASSLLGPNTGELFF. The chain employs TRBV5-1 and TRBJ2-2; D remains unclear. CDR3 length: 15 amino acids. The V end was cut by 1 base, the J end by 0 bases, with 7 bases between. Germline CDR1 and CDR2: SGHRS and YFSETQ.